This T cell receptor beta chain was obtained from a study of T cells in Graves' hyperthyroidism and ophthalmopathy. With 4 bases clipped from V and 6 bases from J, the junction kept 14 bases outside the gene matches. Looked up from germline, CDR1 is SGHRS and CDR2 is YFSETQ. This CDR3 has 16 residues. Those patients with uncontrolled infection, other autoimmune disease, pregnancy or lactation were excluded. Out of approximately 10 ml of fresh peripheral blood came the PBMCs. Template material for amplifying TCR beta CDR3 regions consisted of RNA transcripts. The HTBI set primed first-round TCR CDR3 RT-PCR. TCRdb called the multiplex PCR reads again in MiXCR, with one record for every CDR3 protein. The sample shows approximately 520,000 distinct CDR3 sequences, around 20% of them seen only once.

The origin of this receptor is a man aged 18 to 30 with Graves' hyperthyroidism. The chain recombines TRBV5-1 with TRBJ1-1; 8 positions agree with TRBD1. Specimen: blood. The DNA for the CDR3 is TGCGCCAGCAGCCCACTAGGACAGGGTAATTTCCCTGAAGCTTTCTTT. As protein: CASSPLGQGNFPEAFF.